Listed below are T cell receptor beta chains from one sample, sequenced in a study of blood T cell repertoires in COVID-19. Libraries were prepared by immunoSEQ multiplex PCR; TCRdb keeps only in-frame clonotypes and omits some of them. In the table there are about 83,000 clones, about nine tenths of which are singletons. Sequencing input: peripheral blood. These receptors were collected from a woman aged 50 to 60 with active or convalescent COVID-19. The CDR3 runs from the conserved cysteine through the conserved F or W. Each record gives: CDR3 length, V gene, J gene, CDR3 protein.

CDR3 length: 13
V gene: TRBV10-3
J gene: TRBJ2-7
CDR3 protein: CAITQRGSYEQYF

CDR3 length: 16
V gene: TRBV9
J gene: TRBJ2-1
CDR3 protein: CASSVDGTGTYNEQFF

CDR3 length: 15
V gene: TRBV7-2
J gene: TRBJ1-4
CDR3 protein: CASSLQTGRNEKLFF

CDR3 length: 14
V gene: TRBV19
J gene: TRBJ2-5
CDR3 protein: CASSKASGRETQYF

CDR3 length: 19
V gene: TRBV9
J gene: TRBJ2-1
CDR3 protein: CASSVGGIPGTGDYNEQFF

CDR3 length: 13
V gene: TRBV7-2
J gene: TRBJ1-3
CDR3 protein: CASSLGGRDTIYF

CDR3 length: 13
V gene: TRBV28
J gene: TRBJ1-2
CDR3 protein: CASSIQGARGYTF

CDR3 length: 15
V gene: TRBV4-2
J gene: TRBJ2-6
CDR3 protein: CASSGTGSGANVLTF

CDR3 length: 15
V gene: TRBV19
J gene: TRBJ2-1
CDR3 protein: CASSPSGGARNEQFF

CDR3 length: 17
V gene: TRBV7-8
J gene: TRBJ2-1
CDR3 protein: CASSSGTIKSSYNEQFF

CDR3 length: 16
V gene: TRBV4-3
J gene: TRBJ2-3
CDR3 protein: CASSQLGGASTDTQYF

CDR3 length: 12
V gene: TRBV27
J gene: TRBJ1-2
CDR3 protein: CASSSDNYGYTF

CDR3 length: 18
V gene: TRBV5-4
J gene: TRBJ2-1
CDR3 protein: CASSLARASGTSYGEQFF

CDR3 length: 15
V gene: TRBV27
J gene: TRBJ1-1
CDR3 protein: CASSLFGQRDTEAFF

CDR3 length: 11
V gene: TRBV20-1
J gene: TRBJ1-1
CDR3 protein: CSARRAPEAFF

CDR3 length: 13
V gene: TRBV7-8
J gene: TRBJ1-5
CDR3 protein: CASSLTRAQPQHF

CDR3 length: 14
V gene: TRBV7-9
J gene: TRBJ1-3
CDR3 protein: CASSSTGSGNTIYF

CDR3 length: 15
V gene: TRBV5-1
J gene: TRBJ2-2
CDR3 protein: CASSLGGQSTGELFF

CDR3 length: 16
V gene: TRBV14
J gene: TRBJ2-2
CDR3 protein: CASSRNRGRDTGELFF

CDR3 length: 15
V gene: TRBV5-4
J gene: TRBJ1-1
CDR3 protein: CASSFGGVKNTEAFF

CDR3 length: 14
V gene: TRBV4-1
J gene: TRBJ2-7
CDR3 protein: CASSQEGGTYEQYF

CDR3 length: 15
V gene: TRBV5-6
J gene: TRBJ2-5
CDR3 protein: CASSPTGTRKETQYF

CDR3 length: 15
V gene: TRBV5-6
J gene: TRBJ2-3
CDR3 protein: CASMLPRIQTDTQYF

CDR3 length: 15
V gene: TRBV4-1
J gene: TRBJ2-7
CDR3 protein: CASSHLTGLSYEQYF

CDR3 length: 16
V gene: TRBV2
J gene: TRBJ2-3
CDR3 protein: CASSGIAGGPRFTQYF

CDR3 length: 15
V gene: TRBV5-1
J gene: TRBJ1-6
CDR3 protein: CASSLSGADRSPLHF

CDR3 length: 13
V gene: TRBV6-2/TRBV6-3
J gene: TRBJ1-2
CDR3 protein: CASSPPGGAGYTF

CDR3 length: 16
V gene: TRBV27
J gene: TRBJ2-5
CDR3 protein: CASRGGSSIYQETQYF

CDR3 length: 13
V gene: TRBV5-8
J gene: TRBJ1-2
CDR3 protein: CASTPGGVYGYTF

CDR3 length: 14
V gene: TRBV9
J gene: TRBJ1-1
CDR3 protein: CASSVATSGAEAFF

CDR3 length: 19
V gene: TRBV27
J gene: TRBJ2-6
CDR3 protein: CASSLIPGQGGSGANVLTF

CDR3 length: 19
V gene: TRBV6-2/TRBV6-3
J gene: TRBJ2-3
CDR3 protein: CASSYDSQRGGRSTDTQYF

CDR3 length: 16
V gene: TRBV19
J gene: TRBJ2-1
CDR3 protein: CASTRTSGGGYNEQFF

CDR3 length: 15
V gene: TRBV14
J gene: TRBJ2-5
CDR3 protein: CASSLLRGGLETQYF

CDR3 length: 13
V gene: TRBV19
J gene: TRBJ1-5
CDR3 protein: CASGTGGNQPQHF

CDR3 length: 13
V gene: TRBV5-4
J gene: TRBJ1-1
CDR3 protein: CASSLSRNTEAFF

CDR3 length: 16
V gene: TRBV5-5
J gene: TRBJ1-5
CDR3 protein: CASSPHAGVGNQPQHF

CDR3 length: 16
V gene: TRBV7-3
J gene: TRBJ2-2
CDR3 protein: CASSERSAGVTGELFF

CDR3 length: 13
V gene: TRBV21-1
J gene: TRBJ2-3
CDR3 protein: CASSSHRVDTQYF

CDR3 length: 15
V gene: TRBV5-6
J gene: TRBJ1-1
CDR3 protein: CASTLQGSILTEAFF

CDR3 length: 15
V gene: TRBV5-8
J gene: TRBJ2-1
CDR3 protein: CASSLAGRSYNEQFF

CDR3 length: 12
V gene: TRBV6-5
J gene: TRBJ1-1
CDR3 protein: CASSYVGGEAFF

CDR3 length: 19
V gene: TRBV19
J gene: TRBJ1-1
CDR3 protein: CASSKKLTGTGGLNTEAFF

CDR3 length: 14
V gene: TRBV29-1
J gene: TRBJ2-7
CDR3 protein: CSAMRAASSYEQYF

CDR3 length: 13
V gene: TRBV13
J gene: TRBJ2-6
CDR3 protein: CASSRLRANVLTF